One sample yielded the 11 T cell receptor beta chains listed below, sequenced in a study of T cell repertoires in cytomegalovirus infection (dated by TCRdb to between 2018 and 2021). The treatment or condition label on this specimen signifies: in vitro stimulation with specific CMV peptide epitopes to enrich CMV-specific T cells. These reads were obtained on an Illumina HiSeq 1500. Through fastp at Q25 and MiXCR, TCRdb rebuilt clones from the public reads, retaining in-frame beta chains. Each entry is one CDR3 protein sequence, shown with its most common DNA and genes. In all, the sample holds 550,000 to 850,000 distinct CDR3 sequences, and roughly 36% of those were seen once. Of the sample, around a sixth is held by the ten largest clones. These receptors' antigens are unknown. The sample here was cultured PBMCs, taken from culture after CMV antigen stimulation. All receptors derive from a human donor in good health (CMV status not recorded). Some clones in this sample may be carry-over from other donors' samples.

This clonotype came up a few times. CDR3 loop: CATRGTSKDYGYTF. The CDR3 DNA reads as TGTGCCACTAGGGGGACTTCAAAGGACTATGGCTACACCTTC. V usage is TRBV19 and J usage is TRBJ1-2; D possibly corresponds to TRBD1 (6 bases). Germline values: CDR1 LNHDA, CDR2 SQIVND (reference sequence). V lost 10 bases and J 3 bases, leaving 18 bases between the germline ends. CDR3 length: 14 amino acids.

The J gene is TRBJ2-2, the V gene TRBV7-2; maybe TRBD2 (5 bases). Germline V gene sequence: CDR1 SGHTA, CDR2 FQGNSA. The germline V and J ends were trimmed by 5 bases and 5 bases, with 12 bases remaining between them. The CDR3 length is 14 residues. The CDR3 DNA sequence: TGTGCCAGCAGCCCTAGCCAATTGACCGGGGAGCTGTTTTTT. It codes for CASSPSQLTGELFF.

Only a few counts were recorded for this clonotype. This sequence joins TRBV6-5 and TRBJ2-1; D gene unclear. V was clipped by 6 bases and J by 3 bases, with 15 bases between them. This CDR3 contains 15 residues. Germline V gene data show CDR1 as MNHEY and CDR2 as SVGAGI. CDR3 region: CASSRMDGLYNEQFF. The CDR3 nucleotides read TGTGCCAGCAGCCGGATGGACGGTCTCTACAATGAGCAGTTCTTC.

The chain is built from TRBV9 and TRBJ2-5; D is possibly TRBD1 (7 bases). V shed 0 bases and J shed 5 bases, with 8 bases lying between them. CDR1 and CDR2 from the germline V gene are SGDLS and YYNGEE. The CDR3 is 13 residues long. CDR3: CASSVAGGETQYF. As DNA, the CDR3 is TGTGCCAGCAGCGTAGCAGGGGGGGAGACCCAGTACTTC.

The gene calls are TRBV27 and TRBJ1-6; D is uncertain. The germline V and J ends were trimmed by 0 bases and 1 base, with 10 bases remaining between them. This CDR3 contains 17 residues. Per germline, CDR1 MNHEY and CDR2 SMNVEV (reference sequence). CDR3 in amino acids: CASSLSAEGSYNSPLHF. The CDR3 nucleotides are TGTGCCAGCAGTTTATCAGCTGAAGGGTCCTATAATTCACCCCTCCACTTT.

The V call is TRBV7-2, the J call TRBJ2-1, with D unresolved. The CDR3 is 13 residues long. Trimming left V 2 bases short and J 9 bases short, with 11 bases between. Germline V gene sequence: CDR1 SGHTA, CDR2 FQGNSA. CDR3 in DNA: TGTGCCAGCAGCTTACCCCCCCTCCTTGAGCAGTTCTTC. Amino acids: CASSLPPLLEQFF.

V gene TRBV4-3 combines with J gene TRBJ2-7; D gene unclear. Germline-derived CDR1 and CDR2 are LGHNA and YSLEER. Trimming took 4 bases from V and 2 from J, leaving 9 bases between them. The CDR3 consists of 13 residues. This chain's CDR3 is CASSPGYAYEQYF. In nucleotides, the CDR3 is TGCGCCAGCAGCCCCGGGTACGCCTACGAGCAGTACTTC.

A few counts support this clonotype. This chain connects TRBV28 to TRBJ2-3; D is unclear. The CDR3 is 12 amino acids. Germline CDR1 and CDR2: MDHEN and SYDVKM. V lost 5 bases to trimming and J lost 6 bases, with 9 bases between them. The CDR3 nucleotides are TGTGCCAGCAGTGGGCTAGTGGATACGCAGTATTTT. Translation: CASSGLVDTQYF.

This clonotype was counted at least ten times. CDR3 in amino acids: CASTREDGYEQYF. The CDR3 DNA is TGTGCCAGCACCCGAGAGGACGGCTACGAGCAGTACTTC. This chain connects TRBV6-2 or TRBV6-3 to TRBJ2-7; D unresolved. V was clipped by 7 bases and J by 3 bases, with 13 bases between them. CDR1 is MNHEY, CDR2 SVGEGT, per germline. The CDR3 sequence is 13 residues long.

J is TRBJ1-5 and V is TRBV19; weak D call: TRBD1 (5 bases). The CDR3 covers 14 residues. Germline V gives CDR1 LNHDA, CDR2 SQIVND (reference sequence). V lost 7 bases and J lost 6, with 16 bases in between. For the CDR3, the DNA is TGTGCCAGTACCTCCCCCGGGACGACTCAGCCCCAGCATTTT. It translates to CASTSPGTTQPQHF.

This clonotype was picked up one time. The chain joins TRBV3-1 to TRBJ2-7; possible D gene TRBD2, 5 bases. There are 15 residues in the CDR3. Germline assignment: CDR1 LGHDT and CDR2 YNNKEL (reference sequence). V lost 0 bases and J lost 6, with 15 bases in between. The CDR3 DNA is TGTGCCAGCAGCCAAGACCCCACCACACGGGGCGAGCAGTACTTC. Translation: CASSQDPTTRGEQYF.